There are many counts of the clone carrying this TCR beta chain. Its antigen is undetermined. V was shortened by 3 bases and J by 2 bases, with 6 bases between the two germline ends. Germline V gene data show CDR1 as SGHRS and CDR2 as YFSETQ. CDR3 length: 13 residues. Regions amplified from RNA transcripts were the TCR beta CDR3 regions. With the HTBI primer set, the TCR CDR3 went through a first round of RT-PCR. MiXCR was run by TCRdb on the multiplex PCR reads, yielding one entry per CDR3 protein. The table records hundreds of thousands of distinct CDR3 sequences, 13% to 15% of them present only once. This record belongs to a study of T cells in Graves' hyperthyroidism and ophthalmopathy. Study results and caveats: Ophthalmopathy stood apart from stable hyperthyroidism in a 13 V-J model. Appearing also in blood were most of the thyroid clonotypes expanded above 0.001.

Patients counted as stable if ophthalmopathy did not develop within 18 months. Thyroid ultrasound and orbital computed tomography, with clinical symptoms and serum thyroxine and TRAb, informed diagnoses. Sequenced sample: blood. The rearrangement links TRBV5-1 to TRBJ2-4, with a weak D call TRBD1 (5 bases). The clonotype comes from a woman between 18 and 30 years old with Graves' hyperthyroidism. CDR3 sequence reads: CASSSGPKNIQYF. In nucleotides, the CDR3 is TGCGCCAGCAGCTCAGGGCCCAAAAACATTCAGTACTTC.